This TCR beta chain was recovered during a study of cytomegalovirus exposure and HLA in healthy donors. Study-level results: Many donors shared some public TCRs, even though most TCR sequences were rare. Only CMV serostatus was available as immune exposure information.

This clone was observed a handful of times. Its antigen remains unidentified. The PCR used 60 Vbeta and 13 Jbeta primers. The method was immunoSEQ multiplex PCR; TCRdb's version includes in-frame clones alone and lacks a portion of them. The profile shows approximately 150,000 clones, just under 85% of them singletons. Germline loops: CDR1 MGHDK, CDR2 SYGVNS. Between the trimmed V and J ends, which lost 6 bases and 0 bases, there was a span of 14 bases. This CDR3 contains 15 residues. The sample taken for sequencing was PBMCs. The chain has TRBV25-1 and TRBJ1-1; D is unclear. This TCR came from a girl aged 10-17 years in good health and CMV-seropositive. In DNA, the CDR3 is TGTGCCAGCAGACCCCATTCCGCGTTGAACACTGAAGCTTTCTTT. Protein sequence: CASRPHSALNTEAFF.